This T cell receptor (beta chain) emerged from a study of vaccination and CD4 T cells after COVID-19. Germline CDR1 and CDR2: SNHLY and FYNNEI. The CDR3 is 13 amino acids. V was shortened by 4 bases and J by 0 bases, with 7 bases between the two germline ends. Treatment here: roughly 10-day PBMC culture with coronavirus spike peptide pools or control peptides (ViraFEST assay). This clonotype was seen only a few times. Its antigen is as yet unknown. Sequenced with the Oncomine TCR Beta short-read assay was DNA taken from cultured CD4+ T cells. A single record per CDR3 protein comes from TCRdb applying MiXCR to the PCR reads. The sample lists about 20,000 distinct CDR3 sequences; 42% were seen once.

The sequences come from CD4+ T cells from blood, cultured in vitro, collected before SARS-CoV-2 vaccination. This chain joins TRBV2 and TRBJ2-7; no definite D call. The receptor comes from a human donor who received a COVID-19 vaccine. The CDR3, as DNA: TGTGCCAGCAGTGTCGACGTCTCCTACGAGCAGTACTTC. Its translation: CASSVDVSYEQYF.